These 31 T cell receptor beta chains share one sample of origin, sequenced in a study of blood T cells in healthy people across ages (dated by TCRdb to 2014 to 2015). Libraries were constructed by 5' RACE. Sequenced using an Illumina HiSeq 2500. A second PCR of roughly 7 to 11 cycles was run with a J-beta primer mix and a sample-barcoded 5' primer. TCRdb cleaned the public reads at Q25 with fastp, built clones with MiXCR and kept in-frame beta chains. Every distinct CDR3 protein forms one entry, paired with its most common genes and DNA. The sample contains a few hundred thousand distinct CDR3 sequences, roughly 26% of them found a single time. The ten largest clonotypes hold around 30% of the sample. The sample comprised blood. These receptors were obtained from a woman aged 65 to 85 in good health.

A note on this clonotype: Germline is not matched at one junction end, which may reflect a read error. V is TRBV4-1 and J is TRBJ1-5, with D possibly matching TRBD1 (5 bases). The V gene's germline CDR1 is MGHRA and CDR2 YSYEKL. The length of the CDR3 is 16 residues. The CDR3 DNA sequence: TGCGCCGGCAGCCGCCTACCGGGGCAGGCGGATCAGCCCCAGCATTTT. Protein sequence: CAGSRLPGQADQPQHF.

This clonotype showed up many times. This sequence joins TRBV28 and TRBJ2-7, with unresolved D. Germline CDR1 reads MDHEN; CDR2 reads SYDVKM. The CDR3 consists of 12 residues. V lost 7 bases, J lost 0 bases, and 7 bases lay in between. Written as DNA, the CDR3 is TGTGCCAGCACCTCGGTCTCCTACGAGCAGTACTTC. Residues: CASTSVSYEQYF.

This clonotype has only a few counts. The gene calls are TRBV4-2 and TRBJ1-2; 7 nucleotides align to TRBD1. The V gene's germline CDR1 is LGHNA and CDR2 YNFKEQ. This CDR3 contains 14 residues. V was clipped by 0 bases and J by 4 bases; unmatched bases: 2. In nucleotides, the CDR3 is TGTGCCAGCAGCCAAGAACGGACAGGCTATGGCTACACCTTC. Protein sequence: CASSQERTGYGYTF.

This clonotype was seen only a few times. The rearrangement links TRBV14 to TRBJ2-7; no firm D call. This CDR3 is built from 13 residues. V was cut by 4 bases and J by 3 bases, with 10 bases left in between. Germline V gives CDR1 SGHDN, CDR2 FVKESK. CDR3 bases: TGTGCCAGCAGCCGTAGACAAAGCTACGAGCAGTACTTC. This gives the protein CASSRRQSYEQYF.

This clonotype was seen only a few times. The chain carries TRBV2 and TRBJ2-3, with 8 positions matching TRBD2. The germline V gene encodes CDR1 SNHLY and CDR2 FYNNEI. The CDR3 loop spans 14 amino acids. Germline trimming cut 7 bases from V and 7 bases from J; bases unmatched to any gene: 10. CDR3 protein: CASTSGGPSNTQYF. CDR3 nucleotide sequence: TGTGCCAGCACATCGGGAGGGCCGTCAAATACGCAGTATTTT.

This clonotype was recorded at least ten times. The chain links TRBV5-1 to TRBJ2-5, with D perhaps TRBD1 (5 bases). The V gene's germline CDR1 is SGHRS and CDR2 YFSETQ. Trimming took off 7 bases at V and 5 bases at J, with 15 bases between the two ends. The CDR3 consists of 13 residues. The CDR3 DNA reads as TGCGCCAGCTCGGCAGGGCGAATCGAGACCCAGTACTTC. Amino acid sequence: CASSAGRIETQYF.

The table lists this clonotype with a count of one. The chain has TRBV7-3 and TRBJ2-3; the match to TRBD2 covers 14 bases. The trim removed 2 bases at V and 8 bases at J, leaving 0 bases unmatched. The CDR3 loop spans 14 amino acids. Germline V gene data show CDR1 as SGHTA and CDR2 as FQGTGA. The CDR3 region is CASSLGLAGGTQYF. The CDR3 DNA follows: TGTGCCAGCAGCTTAGGACTAGCGGGAGGTACGCAGTATTTT.

For this clonotype: It may be a read error: a sequence one base away is much more abundant. The CDR3 bases are TGCAGCGCTTTGACAGGGTCCTACGAGCAGTACTTC. It encodes CSALTGSYEQYF. The rearrangement joins TRBV29-1 to TRBJ2-5; 7 bases fit TRBD1. The J call may be in error: the DNA end matches TRBJ2-7 better. Germline CDR1 SQVTM, CDR2 ANQGSEA. The CDR3 is made up of 12 amino acids.

V usage is TRBV6-2 or TRBV6-3 and J usage is TRBJ1-1; no clear D gene. CDR3 length: 13 residues. Germline CDR1 and CDR2: MNHEY and SVGEGT. V was pared by 2 bases and J by 1 base, with 5 bases between. The CDR3 loop is CASSYGRNTEAFF. CDR3 DNA: TGTGCCAGCAGTTACGGCAGGAACACTGAAGCTTTCTTT.

This clonotype turned up a few times. J is TRBJ2-7 and V is TRBV5-5; D is ambiguous. Germline V gene data show CDR1 as SGHKS and CDR2 as YYEKEE (reference sequence). The CDR3 spans 14 residues. V was cut by 2 bases and J by 2 bases, with 11 bases left in between. CDR3 region: CASSLDLGTYEQYF. The CDR3 region has the DNA TGTGCCAGCAGCTTAGATCTGGGTACCTACGAGCAGTACTTC.

The chain recombines TRBV12-3 or TRBV12-4 with TRBJ2-2; D possibly matches TRBD1 or TRBD2 (5 bases each). The V end lost 4 bases, the J end lost 1 base, and 13 bases lay between the germline ends. The CDR3 is 16 residues long. The CDR3: CASSSSRVVNTGELFF. The CDR3 DNA reads TGTGCCAGCAGTTCTAGCAGGGTCGTGAACACCGGGGAGCTGTTTTTT.

This clonotype was seen more than once but under ten times. The chain has TRBV19 and TRBJ2-5; the match to TRBD1 covers 8 bases. The length of the CDR3 is 15 residues. Germline V gene lookup returns CDR1 LNHDA and CDR2 SQIVND (reference sequence). Trimming at V came to 6 bases and at J to 3 bases, leaving 9 bases not matched to a gene. DNA of the CDR3: TGTGCCAGTAGCCCGAGACAGGGGATGGAAGAGACCCAGTACTTC. It specifies CASSPRQGMEETQYF.

In its sample, this clonotype was seen once. V usage is TRBV29-1 and J usage is TRBJ2-5; the match to TRBD2 covers 8 bases. The end of the DNA fits TRBJ2-1 better, so the J call may be wrong. The CDR3 has 14 residues. In germline, CDR1 is SQVTM, CDR2 ANQGSEA. DNA of the CDR3: TGCAGCGTTGAACTTCGACTAGCGCTGGTTGAGCAGTTCTTC. Its translation: CSVELRLALVEQFF.

This clonotype occurred a few times. A much more abundant neighbour one base away suggests this may be a read error. This sequence joins TRBV6-1 and TRBJ2-5; TRBD2 is a possible D gene (6 bases). This CDR3 region has 13 residues. Germline V gives CDR1 MNHNS, CDR2 SASEGT. CDR3 in amino acids: CASSNGGAWEQCF. DNA of the CDR3: TGTGCCAGCTCGAACGGAGGGGCGTGGGAGCAGTGCTTC.

The sample holds a few counts of this clonotype. The rearrangement joins TRBV7-2 to TRBJ1-5, with TRBD1 matching 7 bases. J was trimmed by 0 bases and V by 1 base; bases with no gene match: 3. CDR1 SGHTA and CDR2 FQGNSA come from the germline V gene. CDR3 length: 16 residues. DNA for the CDR3: TGTGCCAGCAGCTTAGGGACAGGAAATAGCAATCAGCCCCAGCATTTT. Translated: CASSLGTGNSNQPQHF.

The chain carries TRBV11-2 and TRBJ2-6; TRBD1 agrees at 11 bases. With 5 bases clipped from V and 4 bases from J, the junction kept 7 bases outside the gene matches. From germline, CDR1 is SGHAT and CDR2 FQNNGV. This CDR3 has 17 residues. DNA for the CDR3: TGTGCCAGCAGCCAAGGGACAGGGGGAATGGGGGCCAACGTCCTGACTTTC. Translating it yields CASSQGTGGMGANVLTF.

This clonotype was counted only a few times. This chain connects TRBV6-5 to TRBJ2-1; 10 nucleotides agree with TRBD2. The junction had 9 bases not matched to a gene; V was cut back by 6 bases and J by 7 bases. The CDR3 consists of 15 residues. Germline V lookup: CDR1 MNHEY, CDR2 SVGAGI. The CDR3 DNA is TGTGCCAGCAGACCCCCGGGACTAGCGCAGAATGAGCAGTTCTTC. Encoded protein: CASRPPGLAQNEQFF.

The genes are TRBV2 and TRBJ2-7; tentative D call: TRBD2 (5 bases). This CDR3 has 13 amino acids. The germline V gene encodes CDR1 SNHLY and CDR2 FYNNEI. V lost 6 bases, J lost 0 bases, and 9 bases lay in between. The CDR3 spells CASRSGSSYEQYF. The CDR3 region has the DNA TGTGCCAGCAGGAGTGGGAGCTCCTACGAGCAGTACTTC.

Comment on this clonotype: Its ends do not fully match the called genes, so a read error is possible. This sequence joins TRBV12-3 or TRBV12-4 and TRBJ2-2, with 7 bases matching TRBD1. The CDR3 has 16 amino acids. The CDR3 coding sequence is TGTGCCGGCAGTTTAAGGGGGCAGTGGGACACCGGGGAGCTGTTTTTT. Protein product: CAGSLRGQWDTGELFF.

The rearrangement links TRBV4-2 to TRBJ2-5; 7 bases are shared with TRBD2. V shed 4 bases and J 2 bases; nucleotides not matched to a gene: 13. CDR3 length equals 17 residues. Germline CDR1 reads LGHNA; CDR2 reads YNFKEQ. The CDR3 bases are TGTGCCAGCAGCCCCCTCTCTGGCGGGGGTTTACAAGAGACCCAGTACTTC. Its protein product is CASSPLSGGGLQETQYF.

The gene calls are TRBV28 and TRBJ2-5, with TRBD1 matching 11 bases. Gene TRBJ2-7 matches the end of the DNA better, so the J call may be wrong. Looked up from germline, CDR1 is MDHEN and CDR2 is SYDVKM. The CDR3 totals 15 residues. The CDR3 loop is CASSLSGTGGYEQYF. Here the CDR3 DNA reads TGTGCCAGCAGTTTATCGGGGACAGGGGGATACGAGCAGTACTTC.

This clonotype was observed a handful of times. CDR3 sequence: CASRPRDSQPQHF. CDR3 bases: TGTGCCAGCAGGCCAAGGGATTCACAGCCCCAGCATTTT. The V gene is TRBV6-1, the J gene TRBJ1-5, with unresolved D. Germline CDR1 MNHNS, CDR2 SASEGT. This CDR3 is built from 13 residues. Trimming took 6 bases from V and 7 from J, leaving 13 bases between them.

The V and J genes are TRBV7-2 and TRBJ2-5; D gene ambiguous. V gave up 1 base and J gave up 4 bases, with 13 bases separating them. The germline V gene has CDR1 SGHTA and CDR2 FQGNSA. The CDR3 runs 15 residues. The CDR3 reads CASSLDALRSETQYF. The CDR3 nucleotides are TGTGCCAGCAGCTTAGACGCTCTTCGCTCAGAGACCCAGTACTTC.

The gene calls are TRBV24-1 and TRBJ2-5; TRBD2 matches at 11 bases. CDR1 and CDR2 from the germline V gene are KGHDR and SFDVKD. This CDR3 has 15 residues. The V and J ends lost 4 bases and 4 bases, in that order; junction bases with no gene match: 4. The CDR3 region has the DNA TGTGCCACCAGTGACTCTGGACTAGCGGGAGAGACCCAGTACTTC. Translating it yields CATSDSGLAGETQYF.

Ten or more counts support this clonotype. V usage is TRBV12-3 or TRBV12-4 and J usage is TRBJ1-4; D is unclear. The CDR3 has 13 residues. The germline V and J ends were trimmed by 3 bases and 8 bases, with 10 bases remaining between them. CDR3 in amino acids: CASSLNQVEKLFF. CDR3 nucleotide sequence: TGTGCCAGCAGTTTGAACCAGGTCGAAAAACTGTTTTTT.

The chain carries TRBV28 and TRBJ1-3; 10 positions agree with TRBD1. The trim removed 6 bases at V and 7 bases at J, leaving 6 bases unmatched. The CDR3 extends over 14 amino acids. CDR1 is MDHEN, CDR2 SYDVKM, per germline. For the CDR3, the DNA is TGTGCCAGCAGGGCCGGGACAGGGGCCAACACCATATATTTT. Amino acid sequence: CASRAGTGANTIYF.

This clonotype was recorded a few times. The rearrangement links TRBV28 to TRBJ2-7; 9 positions agree with TRBD2. Germline CDR1 and CDR2: MDHEN and SYDVKM. This CDR3 is 14 amino acids long. The V and J ends lost 10 bases and 4 bases, in that order; junction bases with no gene match: 11. The CDR3 coding sequence is TGTGCCATCGACGACTCAGCGGGAGGTTACGAGCAGTACTTC. Amino acids: CAIDDSAGGYEQYF.

The sample holds a few counts of this clonotype. V gene TRBV4-3 combines with J gene TRBJ1-2; a weak D match, TRBD1 (5 bases). CDR1 and CDR2 (germline): LGHNA, YSLEER. V gave up 4 bases and J gave up 8 bases, with 17 bases separating them. The CDR3 covers 14 residues. The CDR3 DNA is TGCGCCAGCAGCCCGCTGGGTAAGGGGTCGGGCTACACCTTC. Translating gives CASSPLGKGSGYTF.

About this clonotype itself: The junction departs from germline at one end; a sequencing error may be responsible. V usage is TRBV12-3 or TRBV12-4 and J usage is TRBJ2-5; D not certain. CDR3 size: 14 residues. The CDR3 DNA is TGTACCAGCAGCCACGGCGGCGTCCAGGAGACCCAGTACTTC. This gives the protein CTSSHGGVQETQYF.

The table lists this clonotype with many counts. The V gene is TRBV20-1, the J gene TRBJ2-4; possible D gene TRBD1, 5 bases. The ends were cut back, 6 bases at V and 3 bases at J, with 12 bases in the middle. The CDR3 has 13 amino acids. Germline values: CDR1 DFQATT, CDR2 SNEGSKA (reference sequence). The CDR3 sequence is CSATTGGKNIQYF. The CDR3 coding sequence is TGCAGTGCAACTACAGGTGGCAAAAACATTCAGTACTTC.

The chain links TRBV28 to TRBJ1-1; TRBD1 aligns across 10 bases. The V gene end was trimmed by 3 bases and the J gene end by 4 bases; junction bases not matched to a gene: 5. Germline V gene sequence: CDR1 MDHEN, CDR2 SYDVKM. The CDR3 is 15 amino acids. In DNA, the CDR3 is TGTGCCAGCAGTTTTCCCGACAGGGGGCCCACTGAAGCTTTCTTT. Translated, it gives CASSFPDRGPTEAFF.